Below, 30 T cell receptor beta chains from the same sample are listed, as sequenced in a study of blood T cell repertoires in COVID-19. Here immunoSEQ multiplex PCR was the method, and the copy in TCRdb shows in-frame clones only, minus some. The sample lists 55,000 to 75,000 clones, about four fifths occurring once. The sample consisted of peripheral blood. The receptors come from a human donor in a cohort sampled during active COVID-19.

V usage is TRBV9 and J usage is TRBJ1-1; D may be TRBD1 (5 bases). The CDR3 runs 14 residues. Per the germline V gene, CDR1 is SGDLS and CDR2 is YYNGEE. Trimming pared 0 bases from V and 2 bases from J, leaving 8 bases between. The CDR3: CASSVGGFNTEAFF. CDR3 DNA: TGTGCCAGCAGCGTAGGGGGCTTTAACACTGAAGCTTTCTTT.

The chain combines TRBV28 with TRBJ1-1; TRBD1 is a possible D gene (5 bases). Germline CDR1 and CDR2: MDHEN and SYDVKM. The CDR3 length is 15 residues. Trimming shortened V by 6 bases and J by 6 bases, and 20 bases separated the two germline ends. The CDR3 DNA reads TGTGCCAGCAGGGGAAGAGCGGGGCGCAAGGCTGAAGCTTTCTTT. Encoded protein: CASRGRAGRKAEAFF.

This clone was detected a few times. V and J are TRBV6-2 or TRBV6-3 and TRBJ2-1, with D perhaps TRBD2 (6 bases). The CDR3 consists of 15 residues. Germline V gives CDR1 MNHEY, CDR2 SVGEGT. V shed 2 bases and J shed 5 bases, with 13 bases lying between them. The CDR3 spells CASSYPLAQNNEQFF. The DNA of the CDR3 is TGTGCCAGCAGTTACCCGCTAGCGCAGAACAATGAGCAGTTCTTC.

The DNA of the CDR3 is TGTGCCATCGGGACTAGCGGGAGCTCCTACGAGCAGTACTTC. It is translated as CAIGTSGSSYEQYF. This rearrangement joins TRBV10-3 to TRBJ2-7, with 14 nucleotides matching TRBD2. Germline CDR1 ENHRY, CDR2 SYGVKD. The CDR3 is 14 amino acids. V was clipped by 8 bases and J by 0 bases; unmatched bases: 0.

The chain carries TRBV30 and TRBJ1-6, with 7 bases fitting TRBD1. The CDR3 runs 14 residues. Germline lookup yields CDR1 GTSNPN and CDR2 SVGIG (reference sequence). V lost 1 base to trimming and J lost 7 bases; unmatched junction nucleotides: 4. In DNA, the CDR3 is TGTGCCTGGAGTGAGGGACAGCGGAATTCACCCCTCCACTTT. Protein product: CAWSEGQRNSPLHF.

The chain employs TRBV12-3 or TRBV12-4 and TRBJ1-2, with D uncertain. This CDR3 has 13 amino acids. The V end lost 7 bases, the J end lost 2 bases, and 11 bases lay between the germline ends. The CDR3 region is CASTLGLNYGYTF. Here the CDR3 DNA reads TGTGCCAGCACCCTCGGGTTGAACTATGGCTACACCTTC.

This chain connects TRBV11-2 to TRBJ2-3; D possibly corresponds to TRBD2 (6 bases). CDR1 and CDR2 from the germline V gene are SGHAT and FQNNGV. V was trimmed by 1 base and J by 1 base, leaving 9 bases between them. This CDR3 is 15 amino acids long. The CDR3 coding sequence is TGTGCCAGCAGCTTAGTGCGGGGCCGCACAGATACGCAGTATTTT. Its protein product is CASSLVRGRTDTQYF.

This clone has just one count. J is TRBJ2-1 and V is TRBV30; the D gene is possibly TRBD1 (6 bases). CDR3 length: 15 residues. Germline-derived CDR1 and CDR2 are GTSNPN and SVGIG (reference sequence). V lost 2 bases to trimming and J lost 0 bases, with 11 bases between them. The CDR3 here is CAWSRGQSSYNEQFF. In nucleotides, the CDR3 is TGTGCCTGGAGTCGCGGACAGTCCTCCTACAATGAGCAGTTCTTC.

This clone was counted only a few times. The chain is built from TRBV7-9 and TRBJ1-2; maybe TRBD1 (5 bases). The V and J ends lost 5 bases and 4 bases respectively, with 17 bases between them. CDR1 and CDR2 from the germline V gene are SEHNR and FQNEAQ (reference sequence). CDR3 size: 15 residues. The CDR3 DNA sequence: TGTGCCAGCAGCCCGGACGTCTACGGGGGCTATGGCTACACCTTC. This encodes CASSPDVYGGYGYTF.

This CDR3 reads CASSLVTTGNTIYF. In nucleotides, the CDR3 is TGTGCCAGCAGCTTAGTGACAACTGGAAACACCATATATTTT. The V and J genes are TRBV28 and TRBJ1-3; D remains unclear. This CDR3 is 14 amino acids long. CDR1 and CDR2 (germline): MDHEN, SYDVKM. V dropped 6 bases and J dropped 2 bases, with 11 bases sitting between them.

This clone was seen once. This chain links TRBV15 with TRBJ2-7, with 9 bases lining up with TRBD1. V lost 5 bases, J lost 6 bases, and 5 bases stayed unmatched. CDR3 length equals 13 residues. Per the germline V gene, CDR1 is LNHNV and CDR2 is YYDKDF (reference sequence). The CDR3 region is CATSRDRVGEQYF. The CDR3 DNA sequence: TGTGCCACCAGCCGGGACAGGGTAGGCGAGCAGTACTTC.

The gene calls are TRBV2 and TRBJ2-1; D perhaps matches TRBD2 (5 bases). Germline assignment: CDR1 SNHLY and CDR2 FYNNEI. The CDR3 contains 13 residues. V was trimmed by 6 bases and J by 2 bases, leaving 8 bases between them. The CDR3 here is CASREVTYNEQFF. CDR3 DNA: TGTGCCAGCAGGGAGGTGACCTACAATGAGCAGTTCTTC.

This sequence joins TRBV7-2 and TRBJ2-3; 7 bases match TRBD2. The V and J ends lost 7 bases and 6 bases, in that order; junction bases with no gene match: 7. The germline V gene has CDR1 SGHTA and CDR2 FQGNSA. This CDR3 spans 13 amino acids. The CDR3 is CASTRVGGDTQYF. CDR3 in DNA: TGTGCCAGCACGCGGGTCGGGGGGGATACGCAGTATTTT.

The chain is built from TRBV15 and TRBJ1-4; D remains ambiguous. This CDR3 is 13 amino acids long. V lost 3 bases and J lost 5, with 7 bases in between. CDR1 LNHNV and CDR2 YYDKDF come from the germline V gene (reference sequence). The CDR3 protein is CATSSGRNEKLFF. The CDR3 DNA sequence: TGTGCCACCAGCAGTGGCAGAAATGAAAAACTGTTTTTT.

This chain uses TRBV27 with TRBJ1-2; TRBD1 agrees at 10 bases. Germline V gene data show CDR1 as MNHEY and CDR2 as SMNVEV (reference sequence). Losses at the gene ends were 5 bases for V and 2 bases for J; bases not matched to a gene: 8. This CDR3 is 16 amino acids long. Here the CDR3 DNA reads TGTGCCAGCAGTGACCGGGACAGGGGCAAAAACTATGGCTACACCTTC. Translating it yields CASSDRDRGKNYGYTF.

The CDR3 sequence: CASSPGLLLSYEQYF. The CDR3 DNA reads TGTGCCAGCAGCCCGGGACTCCTACTCTCCTACGAGCAGTACTTC. This chain connects TRBV5-5 to TRBJ2-7; maybe TRBD2 (6 bases). The CDR3 totals 15 residues. Germline V gene sequence: CDR1 SGHKS, CDR2 YYEKEE (reference sequence). V lost 4 bases to trimming and J lost 0 bases, with 14 bases between them.

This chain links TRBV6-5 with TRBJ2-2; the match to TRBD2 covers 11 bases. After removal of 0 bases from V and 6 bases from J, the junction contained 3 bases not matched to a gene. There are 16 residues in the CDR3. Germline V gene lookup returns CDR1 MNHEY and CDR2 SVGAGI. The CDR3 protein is CASSYSTSGSPGELFF. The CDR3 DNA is TGTGCCAGCAGTTACTCTACTAGCGGGAGTCCCGGGGAGCTGTTTTTT.

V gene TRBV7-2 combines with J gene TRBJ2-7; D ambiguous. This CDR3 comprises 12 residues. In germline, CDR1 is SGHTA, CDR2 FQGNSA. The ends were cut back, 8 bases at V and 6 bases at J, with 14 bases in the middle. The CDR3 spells CASSDWIAEQYF. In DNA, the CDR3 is TGTGCCAGCTCAGACTGGATCGCCGAGCAGTACTTC.

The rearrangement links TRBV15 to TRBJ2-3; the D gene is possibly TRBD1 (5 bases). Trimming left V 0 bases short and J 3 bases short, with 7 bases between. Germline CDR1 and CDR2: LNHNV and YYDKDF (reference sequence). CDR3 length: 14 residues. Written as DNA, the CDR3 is TGTGCCACCAGCAGAGACAGGGCGACAGATACGCAGTATTTT. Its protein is CATSRDRATDTQYF.

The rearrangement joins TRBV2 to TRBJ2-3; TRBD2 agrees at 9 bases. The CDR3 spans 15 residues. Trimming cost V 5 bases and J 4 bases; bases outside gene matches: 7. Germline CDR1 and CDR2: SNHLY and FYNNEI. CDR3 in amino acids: CASSQSSGTADTQYF. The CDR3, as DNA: TGTGCCAGCAGTCAATCTAGCGGGACGGCAGATACGCAGTATTTT.

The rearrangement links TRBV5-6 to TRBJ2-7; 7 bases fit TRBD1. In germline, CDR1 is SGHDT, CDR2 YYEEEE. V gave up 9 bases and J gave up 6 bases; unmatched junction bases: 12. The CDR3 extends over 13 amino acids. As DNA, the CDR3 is TGTGCCACCATGAGACAGGGAGCACGCGAGCAGTACTTC. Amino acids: CATMRQGAREQYF.

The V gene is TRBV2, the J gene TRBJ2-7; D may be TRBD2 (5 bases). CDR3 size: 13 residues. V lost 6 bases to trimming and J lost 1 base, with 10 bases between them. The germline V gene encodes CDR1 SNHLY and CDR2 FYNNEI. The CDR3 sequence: CASSSDYSYEQYF. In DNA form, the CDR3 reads TGTGCCAGCAGCTCAGACTATTCCTACGAGCAGTACTTC.

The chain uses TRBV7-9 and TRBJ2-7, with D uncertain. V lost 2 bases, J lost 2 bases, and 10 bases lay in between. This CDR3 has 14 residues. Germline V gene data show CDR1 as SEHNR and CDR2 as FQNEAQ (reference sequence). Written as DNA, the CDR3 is TGTGCCAGCAGCTTACGATCAGATGCCTACGAGCAGTACTTC. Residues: CASSLRSDAYEQYF. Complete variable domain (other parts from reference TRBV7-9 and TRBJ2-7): DTGVSQNPRHKITKRGQNVTFRCDPISEHNRLYWYRQTLGQGPEFLTYFQNEAQLEKSRLLSDRFSAERPKGSFSTLEIQRTEQGDSAMYLCASSLRSDAYEQYFGPGTRLTVT.

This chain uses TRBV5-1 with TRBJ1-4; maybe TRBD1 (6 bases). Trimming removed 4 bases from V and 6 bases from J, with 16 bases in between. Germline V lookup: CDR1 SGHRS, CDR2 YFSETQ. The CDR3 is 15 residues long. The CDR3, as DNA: TGCGCCAGCAGCGCTGACAGGCTCGGAGATGAAAAACTGTTTTTT. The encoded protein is CASSADRLGDEKLFF.

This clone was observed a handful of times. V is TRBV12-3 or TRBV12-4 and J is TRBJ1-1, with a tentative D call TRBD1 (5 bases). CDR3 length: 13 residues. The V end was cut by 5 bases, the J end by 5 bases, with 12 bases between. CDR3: CASSPAGRTEAFF. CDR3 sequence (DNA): TGTGCCAGCAGTCCAGCAGGGAGGACTGAAGCTTTCTTT.

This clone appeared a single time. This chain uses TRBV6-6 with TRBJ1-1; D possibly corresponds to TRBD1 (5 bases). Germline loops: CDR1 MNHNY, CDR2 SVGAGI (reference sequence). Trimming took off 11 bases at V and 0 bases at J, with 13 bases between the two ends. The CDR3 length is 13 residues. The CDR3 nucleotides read TGTGCCGGGGGGAGTGAGATGAACACTGAAGCTTTCTTT. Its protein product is CAGGSEMNTEAFF.

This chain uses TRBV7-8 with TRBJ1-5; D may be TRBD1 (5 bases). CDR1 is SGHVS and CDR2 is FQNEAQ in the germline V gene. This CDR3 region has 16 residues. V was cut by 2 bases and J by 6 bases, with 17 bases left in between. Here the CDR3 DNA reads TGTGCCAGCAGCTTATCCGTCGCGGGGGAGGGTCAGCCCCAGCATTTT. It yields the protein CASSLSVAGEGQPQHF.

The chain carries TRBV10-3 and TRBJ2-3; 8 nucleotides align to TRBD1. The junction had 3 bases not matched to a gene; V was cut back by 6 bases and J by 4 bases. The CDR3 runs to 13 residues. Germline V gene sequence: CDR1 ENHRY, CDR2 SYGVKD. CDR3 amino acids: CAIRTGDADTQYF. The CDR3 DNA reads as TGTGCCATCAGGACAGGGGACGCAGATACGCAGTATTTT.

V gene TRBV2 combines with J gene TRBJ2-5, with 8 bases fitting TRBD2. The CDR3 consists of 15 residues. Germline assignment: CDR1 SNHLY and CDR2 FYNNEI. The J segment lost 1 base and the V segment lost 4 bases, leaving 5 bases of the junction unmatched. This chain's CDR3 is CASSGVAGFQETQYF. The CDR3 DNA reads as TGTGCCAGCAGTGGGGTAGCGGGGTTCCAAGAGACCCAGTACTTC.

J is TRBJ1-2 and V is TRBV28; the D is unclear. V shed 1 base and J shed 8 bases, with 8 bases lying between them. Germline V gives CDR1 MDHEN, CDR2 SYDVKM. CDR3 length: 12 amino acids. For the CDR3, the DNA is TGTGCCAGCAGTTTATTCCCTGCGGGCTACACCTTC. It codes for CASSLFPAGYTF.